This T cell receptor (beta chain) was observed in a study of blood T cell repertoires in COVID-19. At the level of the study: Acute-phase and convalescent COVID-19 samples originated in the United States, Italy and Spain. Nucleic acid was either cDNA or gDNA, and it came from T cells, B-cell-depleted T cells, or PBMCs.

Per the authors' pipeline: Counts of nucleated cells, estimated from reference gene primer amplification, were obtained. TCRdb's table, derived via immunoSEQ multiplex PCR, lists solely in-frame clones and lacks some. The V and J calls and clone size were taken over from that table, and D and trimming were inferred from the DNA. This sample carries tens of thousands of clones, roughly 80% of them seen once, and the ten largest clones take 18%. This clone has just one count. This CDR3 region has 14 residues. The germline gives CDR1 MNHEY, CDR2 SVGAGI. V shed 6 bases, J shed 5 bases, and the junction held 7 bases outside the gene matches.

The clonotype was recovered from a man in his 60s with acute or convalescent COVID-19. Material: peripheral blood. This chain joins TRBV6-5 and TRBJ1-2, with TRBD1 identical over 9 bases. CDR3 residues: CASRTGGASYGYTF. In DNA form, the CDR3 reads TGTGCCAGCAGAACAGGGGGCGCGTCGTATGGCTACACCTTC.